Shown below are 13 T cell receptor beta chains from a single sample sequenced in a study of cytomegalovirus exposure and HLA in healthy donors. The PCR had 60 Vbeta and 13 Jbeta primers. Only in-frame clones appear in the TCRdb table, and some are missing; sequencing was by immunoSEQ multiplex PCR. The sample lists around 130,000 clones, just under 80% occurring once. Input material: PBMCs. These receptors originate from a woman between 18 and 29 years old in good health and CMV-seronegative.

Comments on this clone: Its ends do not fully match the called genes, so a read error is possible. The chain couples TRBV7-9 to TRBJ1-5, with unresolved D. This CDR3 is built from 12 residues. Germline CDR1 is SEHNR and CDR2 is FQNEAQ (reference sequence). This CDR3 is CSSSRDAQPQHF. The CDR3 DNA reads TGTTCCAGCAGCAGAGATGCTCAGCCCCAGCATTTT.

V gene TRBV18 combines with J gene TRBJ1-3; D gene unclear. The CDR3 covers 15 residues. Between the trimmed V and J ends, which lost 1 base and 4 bases, there was a span of 11 bases. The V gene's germline CDR1 is KGHSH and CDR2 LQKENI. CDR3 in amino acids: CASSPRSLLGNTIYF. CDR3 nucleotides: TGTGCCAGCTCACCACGTTCTCTCCTCGGAAACACCATATATTTT.

This clone was observed a handful of times. This chain uses TRBV5-4 with TRBJ2-5; 8 bases agree with TRBD2. There are 16 residues in the CDR3. The V and J ends lost 4 bases and 2 bases, in that order; junction bases with no gene match: 10. The germline CDR1 and CDR2 sequences are SGHNT and YYREEE (reference sequence). DNA for the CDR3: TGTGCCAGCAGCCCGGGGGGGGATAGGGGACAAGAGACCCAGTACTTC. Its protein product is CASSPGGDRGQETQYF. The whole variable domain, remainder taken from reference TRBV5-4 and TRBJ2-5, is ETGVTQSPTHLIKTRGQQVTLRCSSQSGHNTVSWYQQALGQGPQFIFQYYREEENGRGNFPPRFSGLQFPNYSSELNVNALELDDSALYLCASSPGGDRGQETQYFGPGTRLLVL.

The chain carries TRBV5-4 and TRBJ2-5, with 8 bases identical to TRBD2. V was pared by 2 bases and J by 6 bases, with 6 bases of the junction left unmatched. The CDR3 is made up of 14 amino acids. Germline V CDR1 and CDR2: SGHNT, YYREEE (reference sequence). The CDR3 sequence is CASSFGKREQTQYF. The CDR3 region has the DNA TGTGCCAGCAGCTTTGGAAAGCGGGAGCAGACCCAGTACTTC.

J is TRBJ2-1 and V is TRBV5-1, with D tentatively TRBD2 (5 bases). V lost 6 bases and J lost 6, with 16 bases in between. Germline loops: CDR1 SGHRS, CDR2 YFSETQ. This CDR3 spans 14 amino acids. CDR3 residues: CASTEARGSNEQFF. In nucleotides, the CDR3 is TGCGCCAGCACGGAGGCCCGAGGGAGCAATGAGCAGTTCTTC.

V usage is TRBV19 and J usage is TRBJ2-5, with D perhaps matching TRBD2 (6 bases). Trimming cost V 5 bases and J 4 bases, with 11 bases left between them. This CDR3 has 13 residues. CDR1 and CDR2 from the germline V gene are LNHDA and SQIVND (reference sequence). This CDR3 is CASSGAGRETQYF. The CDR3 bases are TGTGCCAGTAGTGGGGCGGGGCGAGAGACCCAGTACTTC. The variable domain in full, completed from reference TRBV19 and TRBJ2-5, reads DGGITQSPKYLFRKEGQNVTLSCEQNLNHDAMYWYRQDPGQGLRLIYYSQIVNDFQKGDIAEGYSVSREKKESFPLTVTSAQKNPTAFYLCASSGAGRETQYFGPGTRLLVL.

The gene calls are TRBV10-3 and TRBJ2-7; D perhaps matches TRBD1 (6 bases). This CDR3 comprises 12 residues. The germline CDR1 and CDR2 sequences are ENHRY and SYGVKD. The germline V and J ends were trimmed by 9 bases and 0 bases, with 9 bases remaining between them. DNA for the CDR3: TGTGCCATAGCCAGGGGCTCCTACGAGCAGTACTTC. This codes for CAIARGSYEQYF.

The CDR3 spells CASSFRAGVSTDTQYF. In DNA, the CDR3 is TGTGCCAGCAGCTTTCGAGCGGGTGTGAGCACAGATACGCAGTATTTT. The chain uses TRBV7-9 and TRBJ2-3; possible D gene TRBD2, 6 bases. The CDR3 is 16 residues long. V lost 3 bases and J 0 bases, leaving 13 bases between the germline ends. Germline V CDR1 and CDR2: SEHNR, FQNEAQ (reference sequence). Filled out from reference TRBV7-9 and TRBJ2-3, the complete variable domain reads DTGVSQNPRHKITKRGQNVTFRCDPISEHNRLYWYRQTLGQGPEFLTYFQNEAQLEKSRLLSDRFSAERPKGSFSTLEIQRTEQGDSAMYLCASSFRAGVSTDTQYFGPGTRLTVL.

The CDR3 is CAWGTGTFYGYTF. CDR3 nucleotides: TGTGCCTGGGGGACCGGGACTTTCTATGGCTACACCTTC. V usage is TRBV30 and J usage is TRBJ1-2; tentative D call: TRBD1 (5 bases). The CDR3 runs to 13 residues. In germline, CDR1 is GTSNPN, CDR2 SVGIG (reference sequence). Trimming removed 5 bases at V and 4 bases at J, with 14 bases between.

V and J are TRBV7-9 and TRBJ1-1; 7 bases are shared with TRBD1. The CDR3 sequence is 16 residues long. Germline trimming cut 4 bases from V and 5 bases from J; bases unmatched to any gene: 13. CDR1 and CDR2 (germline): SEHNR, FQNEAQ (reference sequence). CDR3 coding DNA: TGTGCCAGCAGCTCCCCCGCCCGGGACAGTAAGACTGAAGCTTTCTTT. This encodes CASSSPARDSKTEAFF.

The chain combines TRBV30 with TRBJ2-1; D unresolved. The CDR3 is 11 amino acids. From germline, CDR1 is GTSNPN and CDR2 SVGIG (reference sequence). Deletions cut 5 bases from V and 3 bases from J, with 5 bases between. The CDR3 bases are TGTGCCTGGGCGGACTACAATGAGCAGTTCTTC. It specifies CAWADYNEQFF.

This sequence joins TRBV5-1 and TRBJ1-1; a weak D match, TRBD1 (5 bases). Trimming stripped 3 bases from V and 5 bases from J, with 14 bases between. This CDR3 region has 14 residues. Germline values: CDR1 SGHRS, CDR2 YFSETQ. Written as DNA, the CDR3 is TGCGCCAGCAGCTCGTTGGGGCGGGAAACTGAAGCTTTCTTT. Residues: CASSSLGRETEAFF.

This clone occurred once. The chain recombines TRBV6-6 with TRBJ2-5; 7 nucleotides agree with TRBD1. The CDR3 consists of 13 residues. Germline CDR1 MNHNY, CDR2 SVGAGI (reference sequence). Trimming cost V 6 bases and J 3 bases; bases outside gene matches: 4. In DNA form, the CDR3 reads TGTGCCAGCAGGAGGGGGCGAGAAGAGACCCAGTACTTC. The encoded protein is CASRRGREETQYF.